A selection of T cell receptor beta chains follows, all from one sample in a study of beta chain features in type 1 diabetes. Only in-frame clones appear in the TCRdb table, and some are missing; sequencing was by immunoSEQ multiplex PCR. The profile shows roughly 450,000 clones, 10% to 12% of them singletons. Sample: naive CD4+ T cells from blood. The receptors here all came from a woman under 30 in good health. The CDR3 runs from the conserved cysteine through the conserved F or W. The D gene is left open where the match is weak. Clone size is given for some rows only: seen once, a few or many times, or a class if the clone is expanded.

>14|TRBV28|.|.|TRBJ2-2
CASSPRWRTGELFF
TGTGCCAGCAGTCCCCGATGGAGGACCGGGGAGCTGTTTTTT
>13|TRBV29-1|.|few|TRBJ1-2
CSGLWGTGYGYTF
TGCAGCGGCCTTTGGGGGACCGGCTATGGCTACACCTTC
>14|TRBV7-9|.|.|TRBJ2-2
CASSLARNTGELFF
TGTGCCAGCAGCCTCGCACGGAACACCGGGGAGCTGTTTTTT
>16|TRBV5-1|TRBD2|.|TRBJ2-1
CASSLGGLAPYNEQFF
TGCGCCAGCAGCTTGGGAGGACTAGCGCCCTACAATGAGCAGTTCTTC
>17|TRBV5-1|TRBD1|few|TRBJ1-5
CASSLGASTGANQPQHF
TGCGCCAGCAGCTTGGGGGCTTCGACAGGGGCTAATCAGCCCCAGCATTTT
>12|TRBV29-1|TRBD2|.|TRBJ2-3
CSGGGATDTQYF
TGCAGCGGGGGGGGTGCCACAGATACGCAGTATTTT
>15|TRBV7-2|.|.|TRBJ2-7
CASSLAWRYENEQYF
TGTGCCAGCAGCTTAGCGTGGAGGTACGAGAACGAGCAGTACTTC
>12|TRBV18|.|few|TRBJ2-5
CATREHQETQYF
TGTGCCACCCGGGAACACCAAGAGACCCAGTACTTC
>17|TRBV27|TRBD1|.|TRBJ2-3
CASSLNGVGQAADTQYF
TGTGCCAGCAGTCTTAACGGCGTGGGACAGGCGGCAGATACGCAGTATTTT
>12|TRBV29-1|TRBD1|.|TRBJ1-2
CSVEGQTYGYTF
TGCAGCGTTGAGGGACAGACCTATGGCTACACCTTC
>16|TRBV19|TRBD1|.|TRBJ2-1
CASTGTGTGGRYEQFF
TGTGCCAGTACCGGGACCGGGACAGGAGGGAGGTATGAGCAGTTCTTC
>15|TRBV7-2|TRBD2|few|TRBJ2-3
CASSSLAGVQDTQYF
TGTGCCAGCAGCTCCTTAGCGGGAGTTCAGGATACGCAGTATTTT
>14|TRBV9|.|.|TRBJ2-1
CASTTGHPYNEQFF
TGTGCCAGCACCACTGGGCACCCATACAATGAGCAGTTCTTC
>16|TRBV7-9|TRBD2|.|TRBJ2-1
CASSPRLAGAYNEQFF
TGTGCCAGCAGCCCCAGACTAGCGGGAGCCTACAATGAGCAGTTCTTC
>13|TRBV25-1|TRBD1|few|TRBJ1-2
CASSPGTAYGYTF
TGTGCCAGCAGCCCCGGGACAGCCTATGGCTACACCTTC
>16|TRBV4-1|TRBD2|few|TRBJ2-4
CASSQPIAGGKNIQYF
TGCGCCAGCAGCCAACCTATAGCGGGGGGCAAAAACATTCAGTACTTC
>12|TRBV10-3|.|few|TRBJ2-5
CAISDRGETQYF
TGTGCCATCAGTGATCGGGGAGAGACCCAGTACTTC
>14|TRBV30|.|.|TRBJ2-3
CAWSVRTWGDTQYF
TGTGCCTGGAGCGTCCGGACCTGGGGAGATACGCAGTATTTT
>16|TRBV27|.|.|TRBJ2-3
CASSLSSLPSTDTQYF
TGTGCCAGCAGTTTGAGCAGTCTTCCTAGCACAGATACGCAGTATTTT
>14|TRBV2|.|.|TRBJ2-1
CASSEDRDYNEQFF
TGTGCCAGCAGTGAAGACAGGGACTACAATGAGCAGTTCTTC
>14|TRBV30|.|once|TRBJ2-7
CAWGKQSGAYEQYF
TGTGCCTGGGGAAAGCAGTCGGGGGCCTACGAGCAGTACTTC
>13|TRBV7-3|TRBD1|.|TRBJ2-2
CASSSDRVGELFF
TGTGCCAGCAGCTCGGACAGGGTTGGGGAGCTGTTTTTT
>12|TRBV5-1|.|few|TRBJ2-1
CASSRDAQEQFF
TGCGCCAGCAGCAGGGACGCGCAGGAGCAGTTCTTC
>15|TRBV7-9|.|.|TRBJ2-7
CASRASGTQSYEQYF
TGTGCCAGCAGGGCTTCGGGGACACAGTCCTACGAGCAGTACTTC
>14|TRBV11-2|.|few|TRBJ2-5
CASSLTGTQETQYF
TGTGCCAGCAGCTTAACGGGGACTCAAGAGACCCAGTACTTC
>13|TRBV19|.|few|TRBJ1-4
CASSDSANEKLFF
TGTGCCAGTAGTGACAGCGCTAATGAAAAACTGTTTTTT
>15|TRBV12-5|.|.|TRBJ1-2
CASGLVPGRAPGYTF
TGTGCTAGTGGTTTGGTTCCGGGAAGGGCCCCTGGCTACACCTTC
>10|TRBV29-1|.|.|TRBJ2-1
CSVGSNEQFF
TGCAGCGTTGGGAGTAATGAGCAGTTCTTC
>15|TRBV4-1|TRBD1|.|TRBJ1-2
CASSRGSTGDYGYTF
TGCGCCAGCAGCCGAGGATCGACAGGGGACTATGGCTACACCTTC
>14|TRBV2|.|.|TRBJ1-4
CASSPIATNEKLFF
TGTGCCAGCAGCCCGATTGCAACTAATGAAAAACTGTTTTTT
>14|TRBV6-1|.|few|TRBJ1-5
CASSGQYSNQPQHF
TGTGCCAGCAGTGGACAGTATAGCAATCAGCCCCAGCATTTT
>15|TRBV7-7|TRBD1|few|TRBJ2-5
CASSPRRGLQETQYF
TGTGCTAGCAGCCCGCGCAGGGGGTTGCAAGAGACCCAGTACTTC
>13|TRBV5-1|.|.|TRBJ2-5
CASSHGRDGTQYF
TGCGCCAGCAGCCACGGTCGTGACGGGACCCAGTACTTC
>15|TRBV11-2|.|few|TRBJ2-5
CASSTIRGLRETQYF
TGTGCCAGCAGCACAATTAGAGGCCTCAGGGAGACCCAGTACTTC
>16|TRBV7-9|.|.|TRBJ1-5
CASSLVGAYSNQPQHF
TGTGCCAGCAGCTTAGTCGGGGCCTATAGCAATCAGCCCCAGCATTTT
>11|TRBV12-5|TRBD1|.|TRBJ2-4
CASGLGQGEYF
TGTGCTAGTGGTCTTGGACAGGGGGAGTACTTC
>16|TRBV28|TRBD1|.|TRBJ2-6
CASRDRAYSGANVLTF
TGTGCCAGTAGGGACAGGGCCTACTCTGGGGCCAACGTCCTGACTTTC
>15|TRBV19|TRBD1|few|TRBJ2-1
CASSRRQGILDEQFF
TGTGCCAGTAGTAGGAGACAGGGGATCTTGGATGAGCAGTTCTTC
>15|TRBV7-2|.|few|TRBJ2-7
CASSLEGPMVYEQYF
TGTGCCAGCAGCTTAGAAGGACCTATGGTCTACGAGCAGTACTTC
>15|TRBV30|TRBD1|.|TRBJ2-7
CAWFPLGQGGHEQYF
TGTGCCTGGTTTCCGTTAGGACAGGGAGGCCACGAGCAGTACTTC